This entry lists 24 T cell receptor beta chains sequenced from one sample in a study of PD-1 blockade in classical Hodgkin lymphoma. Autologous stem cell transplantation was followed by relapse in every patient, and brentuximab vedotin exposure varied. Measured with immunoSEQ multiplex PCR; TCRdb has only the in-frame clones, and not every one. The sample has 30,000 to 40,000 clones, less than 80% seen once. The sample in question was peripheral blood mononuclear cells (PBMCs), obtained at baseline. The receptors were gathered from a human donor with classical Hodgkin lymphoma.

The J gene is TRBJ1-5, the V gene TRBV2; D gene ambiguous. The CDR3 has 13 amino acids. V was trimmed by 7 bases and J by 6 bases, leaving 13 bases between them. Per the germline V gene, CDR1 is SNHLY and CDR2 is FYNNEI. CDR3 in amino acids: CASTGNIGQPQHF. The DNA of the CDR3 is TGTGCCAGCACGGGTAATATCGGTCAGCCCCAGCATTTT. The full variable domain, its missing parts supplied by reference TRBV2 and TRBJ1-5, is EPEVTQTPSHQVTQMGQEVILRCVPISNHLYFYWYRQILGQKVEFLVSFYNNEISEKSEIFDDQFSVERPDGSNFTLKIRSTKLEDSAMYFCASTGNIGQPQHFGDGTRLSIL.

A few counts support this clone. At the DNA level, this CDR3 is encoded by other sequences in the same sample as well. The gene calls are TRBV28 and TRBJ1-2, with 8 nucleotides matching TRBD1. The CDR3 spans 13 residues. Germline V gives CDR1 MDHEN, CDR2 SYDVKM. The ends lost 6 bases at V and 7 bases at J; junction bases unmatched: 7. The CDR3 nucleotides are TGTGCCAGCAGCCCGGACAGGGTGGGTGGCTACACCTTC. It specifies CASSPDRVGGYTF.

J is TRBJ1-3 and V is TRBV11-2; no reliable D call. The CDR3 length is 15 residues. V was shortened by 0 bases and J by 2 bases, with 8 bases between the two germline ends. Germline values: CDR1 SGHAT, CDR2 FQNNGV. CDR3 residues: CASSLDITAGNTIYF. In DNA form, the CDR3 reads TGTGCCAGCAGCTTAGATATTACGGCTGGAAACACCATATATTTT.

The J gene is TRBJ1-2, the V gene TRBV25-1; D possibly corresponds to TRBD1 (5 bases). CDR1 MGHDK and CDR2 SYGVNS come from the germline V gene. V lost 0 bases, J lost 4 bases, and 9 bases lay in between. This CDR3 is built from 14 residues. The DNA of the CDR3 is TGTGCCAGCAGTGAATATGGCAGGGCCTATGGCTACACCTTC. Its protein is CASSEYGRAYGYTF.

The chain is built from TRBV7-9 and TRBJ2-7; D not certain. The germline V and J ends were trimmed by 6 bases and 2 bases, with 11 bases remaining between them. This CDR3 comprises 13 residues. CDR1 is SEHNR and CDR2 is FQNEAQ in the germline V gene (reference sequence). In DNA, the CDR3 is TGTGCCAGCAGTTACGCACAAACCTACGAGCAGTACTTC. This codes for CASSYAQTYEQYF.

This sequence joins TRBV29-1 and TRBJ1-2; a weak D match, TRBD1 (5 bases). Germline loops: CDR1 SQVTM, CDR2 ANQGSEA. This CDR3 region has 13 residues. Trimming cost V 6 bases and J 4 bases, with 15 bases left between them. CDR3: CSVDGQGGYGYTF. CDR3 DNA sequence: TGCAGCGTGGACGGTCAGGGAGGCTATGGCTACACCTTC.

Of note for this clone: This same CDR3 is encoded by further DNA sequences in the sample. The V call is TRBV9, the J call TRBJ2-3; D possibly corresponds to TRBD2 (5 bases). The CDR3 covers 15 residues. From germline, CDR1 is SGDLS and CDR2 YYNGEE. Trimming cost V 0 bases and J 1 base, with 9 bases left between them. The CDR3 nucleotides are TGTGCCAGCAGCGTAGGTCTAGCAGGCACAGATACGCAGTATTTT. This translates into CASSVGLAGTDTQYF.

The chain couples TRBV7-8 to TRBJ2-7, with D maybe TRBD2 (6 bases). V was trimmed by 5 bases and J by 9 bases, leaving 23 bases between them. CDR1 SGHVS and CDR2 FQNEAQ come from the germline V gene. The CDR3 contains 15 residues. In DNA form, the CDR3 reads TGTGCCAGCAGCCTCCTGGTGGGGACGGGAGTAGGGCAGTACTTC. Translated, it gives CASSLLVGTGVGQYF.

The J gene is TRBJ2-7, the V gene TRBV14, with D uncertain. Germline V lookup: CDR1 SGHDN, CDR2 FVKESK. The CDR3 covers 16 residues. Trimming removed 5 bases at V and 4 bases at J, with 21 bases between. Here the CDR3 DNA reads TGTGCCAGCAGCGTGGAAGGGTGGCCCCTCGGTTACGAGCAGTACTTC. Translated: CASSVEGWPLGYEQYF.

The J gene is TRBJ2-1, the V gene TRBV29-1; 8 nucleotides agree with TRBD2. Per germline, CDR1 SQVTM and CDR2 ANQGSEA. The junction had 9 bases not matched to a gene; V was cut back by 4 bases and J by 4 bases. The CDR3 contains 15 residues. CDR3 loop: CSVVGLGQGYNEQFF. The CDR3 bases are TGCAGCGTTGTGGGACTAGGACAAGGTTACAATGAGCAGTTCTTC.

The chain carries TRBV7-9 and TRBJ1-3, with TRBD1 matching 11 bases. This CDR3 spans 16 amino acids. Germline V lookup: CDR1 SEHNR, CDR2 FQNEAQ (reference sequence). V gave up 0 bases and J gave up 8 bases; unmatched junction bases: 6. The CDR3 loop is CASSLAVGTGGDTIYF. DNA of the CDR3: TGTGCCAGCAGCTTAGCTGTTGGGACAGGGGGAGACACCATATATTTT.

This chain joins TRBV5-6 and TRBJ1-4; maybe TRBD1 (5 bases). The CDR3 loop spans 16 amino acids. V lost 0 bases, J lost 6 bases, and 15 bases lay in between. The V gene's germline CDR1 is SGHDT and CDR2 YYEEEE. DNA for the CDR3: TGTGCCAGCAGCTTGGGACCCAGGGTAGAGGATGAAAAACTGTTTTTT. This encodes CASSLGPRVEDEKLFF. The complete variable domain, with remaining parts taken from reference TRBV5-6 and TRBJ1-4, reads DAGVTQSPTHLIKTRGQQVTLRCSPKSGHDTVSWYQQALGQGPQFIFQYYEEEERQRGNFPDRFSGHQFPNYSSELNVNALLLGDSALYLCASSLGPRVEDEKLFFGSGTQLSVL.

The gene calls are TRBV7-2 and TRBJ2-5, with D hard to call. The CDR3 is 11 amino acids. Per germline, CDR1 SGHTA and CDR2 FQGNSA. V lost 5 bases and J 4 bases, leaving 5 bases between the germline ends. The CDR3 region is CASSARETQYF. The CDR3 DNA follows: TGTGCCAGCAGCGCGCGAGAGACCCAGTACTTC. Complete variable domain (other parts from reference TRBV7-2 and TRBJ2-5): GAGVSQSPSNKVTEKGKDVELRCDPISGHTALYWYRQSLGQGLEFLIYFQGNSAPDKSGLPSDRFSAERTGGSVSTLTIQRTQQEDSAVYLCASSARETQYFGPGTRLLVL.

This chain links TRBV27 with TRBJ1-2, with D possibly being TRBD1 (5 bases). Germline values: CDR1 MNHEY, CDR2 SMNVEV (reference sequence). V was trimmed by 0 bases and J by 6 bases, leaving 11 bases between them. The CDR3 covers 14 residues. The CDR3 sequence is CASSLSRAGHGYTF. CDR3 nucleotide sequence: TGTGCCAGCAGTTTATCGAGGGCAGGGCATGGCTACACCTTC.

The rearrangement uses TRBV5-1 and TRBJ2-1, with TRBD2 identical over 14 bases. The CDR3 extends over 17 amino acids. Trimming removed 2 bases from V and 7 bases from J; junction bases left unmatched: 8. CDR1 is SGHRS, CDR2 YFSETQ, per germline. CDR3 sequence (DNA): TGCGCCAGCAGCTTAGGACTAGCGGGAGGTAGCAGGAATGAGCAGTTCTTC. It is translated as CASSLGLAGGSRNEQFF.

This clone was counted a few times. The rearrangement joins TRBV9 to TRBJ1-2; 8 positions agree with TRBD1. CDR3 length equals 14 residues. CDR1 and CDR2 from the germline V gene are SGDLS and YYNGEE. V shed 0 bases and J 2 bases; nucleotides not matched to a gene: 0. The CDR3 nucleotides read TGTGCCAGCAGCGTAGGACAGGGGAACTATGGCTACACCTTC. It is translated as CASSVGQGNYGYTF.

This sequence joins TRBV5-1 and TRBJ1-4; D may be TRBD1 (5 bases). Trimming removed 2 bases at V and 5 bases at J, with 13 bases between. The germline V gene encodes CDR1 SGHRS and CDR2 YFSETQ. The CDR3 contains 15 residues. CDR3 bases: TGCGCCAGCAGCTTCCAATCAGGGAGCAATGAAAAACTGTTTTTT. This gives the protein CASSFQSGSNEKLFF. Complete variable domain (other parts from reference TRBV5-1 and TRBJ1-4): KAGVTQTPRYLIKTRGQQVTLSCSPISGHRSVSWYQQTPGQGLQFLFEYFSETQRNKGNFPGRFSGRQFSNSRSEMNVSTLELGDSALYLCASSFQSGSNEKLFFGSGTQLSVL.

V and J are TRBV28 and TRBJ1-4, with D possibly being TRBD1 (5 bases). The CDR3 spans 15 residues. Germline V gene sequence: CDR1 MDHEN, CDR2 SYDVKM. Between the trimmed V and J ends, which lost 4 bases and 7 bases, there was a span of 16 bases. The DNA for the CDR3 is TGTGCCAGCAGTTCTCCCTCACAAAGGGGTGAAAAACTGTTTTTT. This gives the protein CASSSPSQRGEKLFF.

The chain has TRBV4-3 and TRBJ1-1; D may be TRBD1 (6 bases). Trimming took off 1 base at V and 4 bases at J, with 16 bases between the two ends. Germline V CDR1 and CDR2: LGHNA, YSLEER. CDR3 length: 16 residues. The CDR3 DNA reads TGCGCCAGCAGCCAAGCTCCGGGGGCTTTGGCCACTGAAGCTTTCTTT. It yields the protein CASSQAPGALATEAFF.

CDR3 loop: CASSQTGGAVSGGYTF. DNA for the CDR3: TGCGCCAGCAGCCAAACGGGGGGGGCGGTCTCGGGAGGCTACACCTTC. This rearrangement joins TRBV4-1 to TRBJ1-2; D is perhaps TRBD1 (6 bases). CDR3 length equals 16 residues. The ends were cut back, 2 bases at V and 8 bases at J, with 21 bases in the middle. The germline V gene has CDR1 MGHRA and CDR2 YSYEKL.

J is TRBJ1-4 and V is TRBV18; D remains unclear. CDR3 length: 14 amino acids. The V end was cut by 2 bases, the J end by 0 bases, with 4 bases between. Germline assignment: CDR1 KGHSH and CDR2 LQKENI. CDR3: CASSPTATNEKLFF. The CDR3 coding sequence is TGTGCCAGCTCACCAACAGCAACTAATGAAAAACTGTTTTTT.

This clone was observed a single time. The chain links TRBV9 to TRBJ2-7, with 7 bases aligning to TRBD2. Germline V gene lookup returns CDR1 SGDLS and CDR2 YYNGEE. V shed 4 bases and J 3 bases; nucleotides not matched to a gene: 10. CDR3 length equals 15 residues. The CDR3 region has the DNA TGTGCCAGCAGCCCGTTCCTAGCGGCCCACTACGAGCAGTACTTC. Its translation: CASSPFLAAHYEQYF.

This clone has a single count. The chain couples TRBV6-1 to TRBJ2-2; 8 positions agree with TRBD1. V lost 3 bases, J lost 3 bases, and 6 bases stayed unmatched. The CDR3 consists of 16 residues. CDR1 and CDR2 from the germline V gene are MNHNS and SASEGT. CDR3 in DNA: TGTGCCAGCAGTGACGCGGGACAGGCTTACACCGGGGAGCTGTTTTTT. Protein: CASSDAGQAYTGELFF.

This clone has more than one count but fewer than ten. The chain links TRBV14 to TRBJ2-7, with a weak D call TRBD2 (5 bases). Between the trimmed V and J ends, which lost 4 bases and 3 bases, there was a span of 10 bases. Looked up from germline, CDR1 is SGHDN and CDR2 is FVKESK. The CDR3 runs 13 residues. The CDR3 region has the DNA TGTGCCAGCAGCCCGGACTGGTACTACGAGCAGTACTTC. Encoded protein: CASSPDWYYEQYF.